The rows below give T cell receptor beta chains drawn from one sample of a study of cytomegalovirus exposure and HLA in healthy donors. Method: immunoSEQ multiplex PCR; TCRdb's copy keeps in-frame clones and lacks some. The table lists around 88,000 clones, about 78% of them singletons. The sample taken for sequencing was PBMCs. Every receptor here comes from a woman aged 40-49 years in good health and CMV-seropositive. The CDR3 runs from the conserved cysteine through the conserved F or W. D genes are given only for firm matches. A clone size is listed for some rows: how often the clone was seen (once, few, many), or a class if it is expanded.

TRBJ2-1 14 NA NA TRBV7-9 CASSLSGPYNEQFF TGTGCCAGCAGCTTGTCAGGGCCATACAATGAGCAGTTCTTC
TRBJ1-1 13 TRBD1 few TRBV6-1 CASSGGQAVEAFF TGTGCCAGCAGTGGGGGACAGGCCGTAGAAGCTTTCTTT
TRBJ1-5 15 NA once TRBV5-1 CASSLATGSNQPQHF TGCGCCAGCAGCTTGGCAACAGGGAGCAATCAGCCCCAGCATTTT
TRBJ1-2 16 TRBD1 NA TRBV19 CASSIIKTGIGYGYTF TGTGCCAGTAGTATAATTAAGACAGGGATTGGCTATGGCTACACCTTC
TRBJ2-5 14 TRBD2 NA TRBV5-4 CASSLDSGGETQYF TGTGCCAGCAGCTTGGACTCGGGGGGTGAGACCCAGTACTTC
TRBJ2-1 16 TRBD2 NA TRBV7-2 CASSSLLAGSYNEQFF TGTGCCAGCAGCTCCTTACTAGCGGGTTCCTACAATGAGCAGTTCTTC
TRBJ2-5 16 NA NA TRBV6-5 CASSYAGIPFQETQYF TGTGCCAGCAGTTACGCGGGGATCCCCTTCCAAGAGACCCAGTACTTC
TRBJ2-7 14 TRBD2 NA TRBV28 CASIPGGETYEQYF TGTGCCAGCATACCGGGGGGGGAAACCTACGAGCAGTACTTC
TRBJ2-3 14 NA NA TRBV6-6 CASRTGISTDTQYF TGTGCCAGCAGAACAGGGATTAGCACAGATACGCAGTATTTT
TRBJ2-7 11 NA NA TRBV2 CASSGLYEQYF TGTGCCAGCAGTGGTCTTTACGAGCAGTACTTC
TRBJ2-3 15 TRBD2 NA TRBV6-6 CASSSGLAVLVTQYF TGTGCCAGCAGTAGCGGACTAGCGGTGCTTGTTACGCAGTATTTT
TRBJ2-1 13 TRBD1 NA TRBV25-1 CASRQGAINEQFF TGTGCCAGCAGGCAGGGGGCAATCAATGAGCAGTTCTTC
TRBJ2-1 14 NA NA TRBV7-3 CASSPDSGGNEQFF TGTGCCAGCAGCCCGGACAGTGGTGGCAATGAGCAGTTCTTC
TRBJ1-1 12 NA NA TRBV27 CASRQGNSEAFF TGTGCCAGCAGGCAGGGCAATTCTGAAGCTTTCTTT
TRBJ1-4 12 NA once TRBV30 CAWSSGHSELFF TGTGCCTGGAGCTCCGGACACTCGGAACTGTTTTTT
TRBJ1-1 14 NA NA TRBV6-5 CATSGGLGNTEAFF TGTGCCACCTCGGGTGGTTTAGGGAACACTGAAGCTTTCTTT
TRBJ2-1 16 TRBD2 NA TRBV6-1 CASSGKGGSSHNEQFF TGTGCCAGCAGTGGGAAGGGAGGGAGCTCCCACAATGAGCAGTTCTTC
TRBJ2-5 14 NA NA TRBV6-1 CASSFLTGRETQYF TGTGCCAGCAGTTTTCTGACAGGACGGGAGACCCAGTACTTC
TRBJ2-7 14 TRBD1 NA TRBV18 CASSPGTESYEQYF TGTGCCAGCTCACCAGGGACAGAGAGTTACGAGCAGTACTTC
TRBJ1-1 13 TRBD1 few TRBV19 CASSATGGTEAFF TGTGCCAGTAGTGCAACAGGGGGCACTGAAGCTTTCTTT
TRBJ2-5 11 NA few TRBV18 CASSPGETQYF TGTGCCAGCTCACCCGGTGAGACCCAGTACTTC
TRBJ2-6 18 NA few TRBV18 CASSPRGGDLSGANVLTF TGTGCCAGCTCACCACGGGGCGGCGACCTCTCTGGGGCCAACGTCCTGACTTTC
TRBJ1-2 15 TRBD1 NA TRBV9 CASSVGQGANYGYTF TGTGCCAGCAGCGTAGGACAGGGGGCTAACTATGGCTACACCTTC
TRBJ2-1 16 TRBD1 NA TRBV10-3 CAISESRQGIYNEQFF TGTGCCATCAGTGAGTCGAGACAGGGGATCTACAATGAGCAGTTCTTC
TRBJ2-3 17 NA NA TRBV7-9 CASSKLARDSFTDTQYF TGTGCCAGCAGCAAACTAGCTCGGGACAGTTTTACAGATACGCAGTATTTT
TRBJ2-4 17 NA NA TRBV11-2 CASSPPRGGLAKNIQYF TGTGCCAGCAGTCCACCGCGGGGCGGGTTAGCCAAAAACATTCAGTACTTC